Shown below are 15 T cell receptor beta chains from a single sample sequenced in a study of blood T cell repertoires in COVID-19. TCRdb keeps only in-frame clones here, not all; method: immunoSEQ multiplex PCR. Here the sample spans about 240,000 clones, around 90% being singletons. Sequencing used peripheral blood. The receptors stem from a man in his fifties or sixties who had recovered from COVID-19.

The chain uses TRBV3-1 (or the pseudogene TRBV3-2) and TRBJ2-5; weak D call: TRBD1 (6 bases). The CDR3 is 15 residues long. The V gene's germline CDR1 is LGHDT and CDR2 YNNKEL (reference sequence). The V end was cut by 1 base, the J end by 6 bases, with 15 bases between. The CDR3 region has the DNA TGTGCCAGCAGCCAAGGTACAGGGAAGGGCCAGACCCAGTACTTC. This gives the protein CASSQGTGKGQTQYF.

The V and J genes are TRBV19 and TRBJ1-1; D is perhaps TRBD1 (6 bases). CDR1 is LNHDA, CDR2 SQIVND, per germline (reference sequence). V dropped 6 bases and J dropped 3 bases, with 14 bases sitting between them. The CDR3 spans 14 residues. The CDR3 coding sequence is TGTGCCAGTAGCCACAGGGCACGGGACACTGAAGCTTTCTTT. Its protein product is CASSHRARDTEAFF.

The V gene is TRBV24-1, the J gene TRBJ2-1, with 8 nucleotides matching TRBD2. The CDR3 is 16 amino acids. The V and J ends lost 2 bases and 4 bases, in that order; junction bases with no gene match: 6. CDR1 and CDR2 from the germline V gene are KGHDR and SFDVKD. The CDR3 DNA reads TGTGCCACCAGTGATTCCAGCGGGGGACCTTACAATGAGCAGTTCTTC. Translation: CATSDSSGGPYNEQFF.

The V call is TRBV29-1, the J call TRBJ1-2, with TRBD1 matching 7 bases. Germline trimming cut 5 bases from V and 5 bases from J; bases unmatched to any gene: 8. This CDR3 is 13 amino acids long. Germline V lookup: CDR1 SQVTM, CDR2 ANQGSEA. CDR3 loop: CSVQGQAPYGYTF. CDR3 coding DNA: TGCAGCGTTCAAGGACAGGCCCCATATGGCTACACCTTC.

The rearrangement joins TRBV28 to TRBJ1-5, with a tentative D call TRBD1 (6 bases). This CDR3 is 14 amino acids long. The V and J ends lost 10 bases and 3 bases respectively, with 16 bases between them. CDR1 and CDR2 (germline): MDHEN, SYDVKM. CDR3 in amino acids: CATLRYRDNQPQHF. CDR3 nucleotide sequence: TGTGCCACCCTAAGGTACAGGGACAATCAGCCCCAGCATTTT. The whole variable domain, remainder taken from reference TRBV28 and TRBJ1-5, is DVKVTQSSRYLVKRTGEKVFLECVQDMDHENMFWYRQDPGLGLRLIYFSYDVKMKEKGDIPEGYSVSREKKERFSLILESASTNQTSMYLCATLRYRDNQPQHFGDGTRLSIL.

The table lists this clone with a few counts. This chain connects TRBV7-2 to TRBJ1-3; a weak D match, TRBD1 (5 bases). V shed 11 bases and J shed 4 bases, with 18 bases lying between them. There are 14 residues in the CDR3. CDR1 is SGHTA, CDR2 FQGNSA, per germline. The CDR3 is CASTEGSAGNTIYF. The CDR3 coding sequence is TGTGCCTCTACGGAGGGGAGCGCGGGAAACACCATATATTTT.

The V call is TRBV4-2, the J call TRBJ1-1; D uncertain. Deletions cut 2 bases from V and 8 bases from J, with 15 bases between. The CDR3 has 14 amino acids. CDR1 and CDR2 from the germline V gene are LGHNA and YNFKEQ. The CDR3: CASSQYQEGSEAFF. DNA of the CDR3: TGTGCCAGCAGCCAATACCAGGAGGGCTCGGAAGCTTTCTTT.

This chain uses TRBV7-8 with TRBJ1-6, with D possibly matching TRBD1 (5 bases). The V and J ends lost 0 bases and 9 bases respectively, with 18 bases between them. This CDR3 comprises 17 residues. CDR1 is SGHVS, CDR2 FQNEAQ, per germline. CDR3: CASSLAGLTVVGSPLHF. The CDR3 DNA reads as TGTGCCAGCAGCTTAGCGGGTTTGACAGTAGTTGGTTCACCCCTCCACTTT.

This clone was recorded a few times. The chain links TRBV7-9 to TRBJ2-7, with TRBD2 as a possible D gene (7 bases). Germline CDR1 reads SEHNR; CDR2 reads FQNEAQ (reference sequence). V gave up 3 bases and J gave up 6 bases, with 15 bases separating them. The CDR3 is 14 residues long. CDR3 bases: TGTGCCAGCAGCTTCCGGGGGGCTACCGCCGAGCAGTACGTC. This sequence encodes CASSFRGATAEQYV.

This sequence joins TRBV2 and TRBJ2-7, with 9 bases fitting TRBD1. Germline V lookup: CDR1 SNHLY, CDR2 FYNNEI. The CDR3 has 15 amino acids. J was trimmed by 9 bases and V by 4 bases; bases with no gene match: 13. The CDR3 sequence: CASSVGRQGGSGQYF. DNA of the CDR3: TGTGCCAGCAGTGTGGGTCGACAGGGGGGAAGCGGGCAGTACTTC.

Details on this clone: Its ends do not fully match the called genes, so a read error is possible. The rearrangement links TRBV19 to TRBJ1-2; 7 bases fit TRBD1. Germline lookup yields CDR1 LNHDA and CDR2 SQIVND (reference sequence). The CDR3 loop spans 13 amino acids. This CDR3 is CVSTGQEFYGYTF. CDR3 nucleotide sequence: TGTGTCAGTACCGGACAGGAATTCTATGGCTACACCTTC.

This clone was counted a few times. CDR3: CASRLGRDGTEAFF. Written as DNA, the CDR3 is TGTGCCAGTAGACTGGGGAGGGACGGCACTGAAGCTTTCTTT. This chain connects TRBV19 to TRBJ1-1, with TRBD1 as a possible D gene (5 bases). The CDR3 sequence is 14 residues long. Germline V gives CDR1 LNHDA, CDR2 SQIVND (reference sequence). The V end lost 6 bases, the J end lost 4 bases, and 15 bases lay between the germline ends. Filled out from reference TRBV19 and TRBJ1-1, the complete variable domain reads DGGITQSPKYLFRKEGQNVTLSCEQNLNHDAMYWYRQDPGQGLRLIYYSQIVNDFQKGDIAEGYSVSREKKESFPLTVTSAQKNPTAFYLCASRLGRDGTEAFFGQGTRLTVV.

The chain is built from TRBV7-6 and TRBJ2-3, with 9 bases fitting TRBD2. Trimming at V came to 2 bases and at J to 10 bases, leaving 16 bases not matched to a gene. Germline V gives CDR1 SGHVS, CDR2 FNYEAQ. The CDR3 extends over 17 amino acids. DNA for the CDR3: TGTGCCAGCAGCTTAATCGGGTTGCGGGGGGGTTCGCTGGCGCAGTATTTT. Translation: CASSLIGLRGGSLAQYF.

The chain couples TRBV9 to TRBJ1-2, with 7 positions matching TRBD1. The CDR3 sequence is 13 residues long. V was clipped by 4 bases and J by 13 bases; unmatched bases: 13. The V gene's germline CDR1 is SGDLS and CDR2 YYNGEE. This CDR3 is CASSSGGRGERTF. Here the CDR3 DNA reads TGTGCCAGCAGCTCAGGGGGTCGTGGAGAGCGCACCTTC. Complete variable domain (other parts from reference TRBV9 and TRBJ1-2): DSGVTQTPKHLITATGQRVTLRCSPRSGDLSVYWYQQSLDQGLQFLIQYYNGEERAKGNILERFSAQQFPDLHSELNLSSLELGDSALYFCASSSGGRGERTFGSGTRLTVV.

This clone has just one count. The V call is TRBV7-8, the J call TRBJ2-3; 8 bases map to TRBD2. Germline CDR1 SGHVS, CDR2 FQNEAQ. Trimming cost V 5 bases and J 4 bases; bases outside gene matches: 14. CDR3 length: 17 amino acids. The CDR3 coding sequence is TGTGCCAGCAGCCCAGCCCCCGGGACTAGGGTTGCAGATACGCAGTATTTT. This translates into CASSPAPGTRVADTQYF.